The 32 T cell receptor beta chains in this list originate from one sample, sequenced in a study of T cells in Graves' hyperthyroidism and ophthalmopathy. Using RNA transcripts as the source, TCR beta CDR3 regions were amplified. Carried out on the TCR CDR3, a first-round RT-PCR used the HTBI primer set. TCRdb passed the multiplex PCR reads through MiXCR, listing each CDR3 protein once. Of fewer than 450,000 distinct CDR3 sequences listed, more than 12% are singletons. The specimen sequenced was blood. All receptors derive from a man between 50 and 59 years old with Graves' ophthalmopathy.

Note on this clonotype: One base away lies a much larger clone, so this may be a sequencing read error. For the CDR3, the DNA is TGTGCCATCAGCCCAGGGACAGGGGCCTACGAAAAACTGTTTTTT. Translation: CAISPGTGAYEKLFF. The rearrangement uses TRBV7-9 and TRBJ1-4; 10 positions match TRBD1. Germline CDR1 reads SEHNR; CDR2 reads FQNEAQ (reference sequence). The CDR3 has 15 residues.

This clonotype was observed at least ten times. The V and J genes are TRBV18 and TRBJ1-2, with D uncertain. Deletions cut 6 bases from V and 10 bases from J, with 15 bases between. CDR1 KGHSH and CDR2 LQKENI come from the germline V gene. The CDR3 runs 12 residues. Here the CDR3 DNA reads TGTGCCAGCTCGGAATCCCGGAGAGACTACACCTTC. It encodes CASSESRRDYTF.

This clonotype was picked up many times. The chain has TRBV7-9 and TRBJ2-1, with 13 nucleotides matching TRBD2. V was pared by 2 bases and J by 8 bases, with 9 bases of the junction left unmatched. The CDR3 is 17 residues long. Germline V lookup: CDR1 SEHNR, CDR2 FQNEAQ (reference sequence). As DNA, the CDR3 is TGTGCCAGCAGCTTAAGAGGACTAGCGGGAGAGGCGTATGAGCAGTTCTTC. This sequence encodes CASSLRGLAGEAYEQFF.

This clonotype has ten or more counts. This chain uses TRBV6-8 with TRBJ2-5; 12 nucleotides agree with TRBD2. The J segment lost 4 bases and the V segment lost 0 bases, leaving 15 bases of the junction unmatched. The CDR3 is 20 residues long. Looked up from germline, CDR1 is MNHGY and CDR2 is SAAAGT. This CDR3 reads CASSYSKFRLAGVQRETQYF. The CDR3 DNA reads TGTGCCAGCAGTTACTCGAAGTTCAGACTAGCGGGAGTTCAAAGAGAGACCCAGTACTTC.

This clonotype was detected many times. The rearrangement uses TRBV29-1 and TRBJ2-5, with D maybe TRBD2 (5 bases). The CDR3 length is 13 residues. V was pared by 2 bases and J by 5 bases, with 12 bases between. Germline V CDR1 and CDR2: SQVTM, ANQGSEA. Here the CDR3 reads CSVELRLAETQYF. Written as DNA, the CDR3 is TGCAGCGTTGAATTAAGGCTAGCCGAGACCCAGTACTTC. Using reference TRBV29-1 and TRBJ2-5 for the parts outside the CDR3, the full variable domain is SAVISQKPSRDICQRGTSLTIQCQVDSQVTMMFWYRQQPGQSLTLIATANQGSEATYESGFVIDKFPISRPNLTFSTLTVSNMSPEDSSIYLCSVELRLAETQYFGPGTRLLVL.

This clonotype came up many times. The rearrangement uses TRBV30 and TRBJ1-1; a weak D match, TRBD1 (5 bases). This CDR3 spans 13 amino acids. Looked up from germline, CDR1 is GTSNPN and CDR2 is SVGIG (reference sequence). V dropped 3 bases and J dropped 6 bases, with 14 bases sitting between them. CDR3 sequence (DNA): TGTGCCTGGAGCGGCAGGGAAAAACCTGAAGCTTTCTTT. This gives the protein CAWSGREKPEAFF.

This clonotype was seen ten or more times. The rearrangement joins TRBV3-1 to TRBJ2-3; D gene unclear. The V gene lost 2 bases and the J gene lost 5 bases, with 14 bases spanning the gap. CDR1 LGHDT and CDR2 YNNKEL come from the germline V gene (reference sequence). The length of the CDR3 is 15 residues. CDR3 in amino acids: CASSQRSIGGDTQYF. The CDR3 DNA sequence: TGTGCCAGCAGCCAAAGATCGATTGGTGGAGATACGCAGTATTTT.

Many counts were recorded for this clonotype. The chain combines TRBV20-1 with TRBJ1-5; D perhaps matches TRBD1 (5 bases). Trimming took off 6 bases at V and 0 bases at J, with 6 bases between the two ends. This CDR3 is 12 amino acids long. Per the germline V gene, CDR1 is DFQATT and CDR2 is SNEGSKA (reference sequence). CDR3 DNA: TGCAGTGCAGGGGATAGCAATCAGCCCCAGCATTTT. Its protein is CSAGDSNQPQHF.

This chain joins TRBV28 and TRBJ2-3, with TRBD2 as a possible D gene (6 bases). V lost 11 bases to trimming and J lost 1 base, with 19 bases between them. The CDR3 length is 15 residues. Germline V gene data show CDR1 as MDHEN and CDR2 as SYDVKM. The CDR3 sequence is CAGGISVERTDTQYF. CDR3 nucleotides: TGTGCCGGGGGGATCTCAGTAGAACGCACAGATACGCAGTATTTT.

There are a few counts of this clonotype. V is TRBV6-1 and J is TRBJ2-2; TRBD1 is a possible D gene (5 bases). Germline V lookup: CDR1 MNHNS, CDR2 SASEGT. Trimming pared 7 bases from V and 7 bases from J, leaving 10 bases between. The CDR3 extends over 12 amino acids. This CDR3 is CASKGAYGELFF. The CDR3 DNA sequence: TGTGCCAGCAAAGGGGCCTACGGGGAGCTGTTTTTT.

This clonotype appeared many times. The rearrangement joins TRBV7-2 to TRBJ1-6, with no clear D. CDR1 is SGHTA, CDR2 FQGNSA, per germline. The CDR3 is 14 residues long. With 2 bases removed from V and 9 bases from J, the gap between germline ends came to 11 bases. The CDR3 is CASSLREMASPLHF. CDR3 DNA: TGTGCCAGCAGCTTACGGGAGATGGCTTCACCCCTCCACTTT.

The rearrangement joins TRBV12-3 or TRBV12-4 to TRBJ1-1; D is unclear. The ends were cut back, 3 bases at V and 0 bases at J, with 11 bases in the middle. The CDR3 consists of 15 residues. The DNA of the CDR3 is TGTGCCAGCAGTTTGCGGGGTCGATTGAACACTGAAGCTTTCTTT. Its translation: CASSLRGRLNTEAFF.

The rearrangement joins TRBV7-9 to TRBJ2-5; 8 bases align to TRBD2. Trimming cost V 4 bases and J 5 bases; bases outside gene matches: 15. The germline CDR1 and CDR2 sequences are SEHNR and FQNEAQ (reference sequence). There are 17 residues in the CDR3. The CDR3 DNA is TGTGCCAGCAGCTCTCCGTTTGGAGCGGGAGTGGGTGAGACCCAGTACTTC. It codes for CASSSPFGAGVGETQYF.

This clonotype was counted only a few times. The V call is TRBV28, the J call TRBJ1-5; D remains ambiguous. Trimming cost V 10 bases and J 9 bases, with 16 bases left between them. Germline V gene lookup returns CDR1 MDHEN and CDR2 SYDVKM. CDR3 length: 12 residues. The CDR3 nucleotides read TGTGCCACCAAGTTTGGTACGCGGCCCCAGCATTTT. Encoded protein: CATKFGTRPQHF. Combining the CDR3 with reference TRBV28 and TRBJ1-5 gives the whole variable domain DVKVTQSSRYLVKRTGEKVFLECVQDMDHENMFWYRQDPGLGLRLIYFSYDVKMKEKGDIPEGYSVSREKKERFSLILESASTNQTSMYLCATKFGTRPQHFGDGTRLSIL.

In this sample, this clonotype turned up many times. The chain has TRBV12-3 or TRBV12-4 and TRBJ2-1; 9 bases align to TRBD2. V gave up 3 bases and J gave up 8 bases; unmatched junction bases: 14. The CDR3 spans 17 residues. The CDR3 reads CASSFPFIGREGDEQFF. CDR3 DNA sequence: TGTGCCAGCAGTTTCCCTTTTATAGGGCGGGAGGGGGATGAGCAGTTCTTC.

This clonotype showed up many times. The rearrangement links TRBV5-1 to TRBJ2-7; the D is unclear. This CDR3 region has 14 residues. The V end lost 4 bases, the J end lost 0 bases, and 11 bases lay between the germline ends. CDR1 and CDR2 (germline): SGHRS, YFSETQ. Here the CDR3 reads CASSQLQSSYEQYF. The CDR3, as DNA: TGCGCCAGCAGCCAACTACAGAGCTCCTACGAGCAGTACTTC.

This clonotype was seen only a few times. This rearrangement joins TRBV3-1 to TRBJ2-3; TRBD2 agrees at 13 bases. The germline V gene has CDR1 LGHDT and CDR2 YNNKEL (reference sequence). This CDR3 has 19 residues. The V segment lost 3 bases and the J segment 7 bases; nucleotides outside the gene matches: 16. CDR3 loop: CASSHLPSRTSGSRNTQYF. As DNA, the CDR3 is TGTGCCAGCAGCCACCTACCATCCCGGACTAGCGGGAGCAGAAATACGCAGTATTTT.

Ten or more counts support this clonotype. The chain recombines TRBV2 with TRBJ2-1; D remains ambiguous. V lost 3 bases to trimming and J lost 2 bases, with 5 bases between them. The CDR3 contains 13 residues. CDR1 SNHLY and CDR2 FYNNEI come from the germline V gene. CDR3 sequence: CASSDGTYNEQFF. The CDR3 DNA reads as TGTGCCAGCAGTGACGGAACCTACAATGAGCAGTTCTTC.

The chain recombines TRBV19 with TRBJ2-7; no firm D call. CDR1 is LNHDA, CDR2 SQIVND, per germline (reference sequence). V was pared by 6 bases and J by 6 bases, with 6 bases between. The CDR3 contains 10 residues. For the CDR3, the DNA is TGTGCCAGTAGGGCCGGCGAGCAGTACTTC. Amino acid sequence: CASRAGEQYF.

The V gene is TRBV2, the J gene TRBJ1-2; TRBD1 agrees at 7 bases. The CDR3 is made up of 13 amino acids. V trimming: 8 bases; J trimming: 8 bases; junction bases outside the gene matches: 11. Germline V lookup: CDR1 SNHLY, CDR2 FYNNEI. CDR3 sequence reads: CASVPTGFRGYTF. The CDR3 region has the DNA TGTGCCAGCGTCCCGACAGGGTTCCGGGGCTACACCTTC.

At least ten counts were recorded for this clonotype. This chain uses TRBV18 with TRBJ2-4; D not resolved. The length of the CDR3 is 14 residues. V lost 1 base to trimming and J lost 8 bases, with 12 bases between them. CDR1 and CDR2 from the germline V gene are KGHSH and LQKENI. CDR3 protein: CASSPQWGRDIQYF. For the CDR3, the DNA is TGTGCCAGCTCACCACAGTGGGGTCGTGACATTCAGTACTTC.

The chain combines TRBV29-1 with TRBJ2-7, with 9 positions matching TRBD1. Germline V gene lookup returns CDR1 SQVTM and CDR2 ANQGSEA. V shed 1 base, J shed 6 bases, and the junction held 4 bases outside the gene matches. The CDR3 loop spans 13 amino acids. In DNA form, the CDR3 reads TGCAGCGTTGAAGTCGGACAGGGGTCCGAGCAGTACTTC. Residues: CSVEVGQGSEQYF.

This clonotype was detected a few times. The genes are TRBV6-1 and TRBJ2-7; maybe TRBD1 (5 bases). Per germline, CDR1 MNHNS and CDR2 SASEGT. V was pared by 7 bases and J by 0 bases, with 16 bases between. This CDR3 has 15 residues. The CDR3 protein is CASTEGLGRSYEQYF. CDR3 in DNA: TGTGCCAGCACCGAAGGGCTGGGGCGCTCCTACGAGCAGTACTTC.

This chain joins TRBV25-1 and TRBJ1-4; TRBD1 might be the D (5 bases). V lost 5 bases and J 0 bases, leaving 16 bases between the germline ends. Germline lookup yields CDR1 MGHDK and CDR2 SYGVNS. The length of the CDR3 is 17 residues. The CDR3 spells CASSQAGRGATNEKLFF. The CDR3, as DNA: TGTGCCAGCAGTCAAGCCGGGCGGGGGGCAACTAATGAAAAACTGTTTTTT.

The chain couples TRBV7-9 to TRBJ2-1; tentative D call: TRBD1 (6 bases). Trimming took off 6 bases at V and 1 base at J, with 13 bases between the two ends. The CDR3 is made up of 15 amino acids. In germline, CDR1 is SEHNR, CDR2 FQNEAQ (reference sequence). The CDR3 sequence: CASRNKQGSYNEQFF. The CDR3 DNA is TGTGCCAGCAGAAACAAACAGGGTTCCTACAATGAGCAGTTCTTC. Combining the CDR3 with reference TRBV7-9 and TRBJ2-1 gives the whole variable domain DTGVSQNPRHKITKRGQNVTFRCDPISEHNRLYWYRQTLGQGPEFLTYFQNEAQLEKSRLLSDRFSAERPKGSFSTLEIQRTEQGDSAMYLCASRNKQGSYNEQFFGPGTRLTVL.

J is TRBJ1-6 and V is TRBV12-3 or TRBV12-4, with a weak D call TRBD1 (5 bases). The V gene lost 5 bases and the J gene lost 10 bases, with 15 bases spanning the gap. This CDR3 has 14 residues. The CDR3 DNA reads TGTGCCAGCAGTCCCGGGGGATCACGGTCACCCCTCCACTTT. Its translation is CASSPGGSRSPLHF.

The chain carries TRBV4-1 and TRBJ2-3; 12 positions agree with TRBD1. The CDR3 has 17 amino acids. Per the germline V gene, CDR1 is MGHRA and CDR2 is YSYEKL. Trimming cost V 0 bases and J 7 bases; bases outside gene matches: 8. The CDR3 region is CASSQDLGQGAVYTQYF. The CDR3 coding sequence is TGCGCCAGCAGCCAAGATTTGGGACAGGGGGCGGTTTATACGCAGTATTTT.

This clonotype was recorded a few times. The chain has TRBV6-1 and TRBJ2-7; D is uncertain. This CDR3 comprises 13 residues. Germline V gene lookup returns CDR1 MNHNS and CDR2 SASEGT. V gave up 4 bases and J gave up 2 bases, with 9 bases separating them. DNA of the CDR3: TGTGCCAGCAGTGGCCCCAAGACCTACGAGCAGTACTTC. Translating gives CASSGPKTYEQYF.

There are a few counts of this clonotype. V and J are TRBV3-1 and TRBJ2-1, with 12 bases that match TRBD2. This CDR3 is 15 amino acids long. With V trimmed by 1 base and J by 9 bases, 4 bases remained unmatched. Germline V gives CDR1 LGHDT, CDR2 YNNKEL (reference sequence). This chain's CDR3 is CASSQGLAGVGEQFF. Here the CDR3 DNA reads TGTGCCAGCAGCCAAGGACTAGCGGGAGTAGGTGAGCAGTTCTTC.

The chain uses TRBV6-1 and TRBJ1-6, with D unresolved. V was pared by 6 bases and J by 0 bases, with 9 bases between. Looked up from germline, CDR1 is MNHNS and CDR2 is SASEGT. The CDR3 is 15 amino acids. The CDR3 here is CASSSTSSYNSPLHF. The DNA for the CDR3 is TGTGCCAGCAGCTCAACCAGCTCCTATAATTCACCCCTCCACTTT.

The CDR3 DNA reads TGTGCCAGCAGTAGCTCAGGGGGCACTGAAGCTTTCTTT. Translating it yields CASSSSGGTEAFF. This chain joins TRBV6-2 or TRBV6-3 and TRBJ1-1; 7 bases fit TRBD1. CDR3 length: 13 residues. The V segment lost 5 bases and the J segment 4 bases; nucleotides outside the gene matches: 4. From germline, CDR1 is MNHEY and CDR2 SVGEGT.

As concerns this clonotype: A much larger clone is a single base away; this may be a read error. The chain links TRBV5-1 to TRBJ2-3; D perhaps matches TRBD2 (6 bases). The V end was cut by 2 bases, the J end by 6 bases, with 22 bases between. This CDR3 has 17 amino acids. Germline V CDR1 and CDR2: SGHRS, YFSETQ. The CDR3 reads CASSFTALAEGADTQYF. The CDR3 bases are TGCGCCAGCAGCTTCACGGCTTTAGCGGAAGGAGCGGATACGCAGTATTTT.